The TCR beta chain described here comes from a study of vaccination effects on CD4 cells after COVID-19. Overall study context: A median of 72 days separated the second dose and sampling.

This clone was counted only a few times. What it recognizes is unknown. Overall study findings and caveats: After vaccination, spike-reactive clones in convalescents were mostly new vaccine-induced clones.

Germline V gene data show CDR1 as DFQATT and CDR2 as SNEGSKA (reference sequence). V was shortened by 3 bases and J by 7 bases, with 16 bases between the two germline ends. CDR3 size: 13 residues. The table came from immunoSEQ multiplex PCR; TCRdb's copy has only in-frame clones and leaves some out. The sample lists about 14,000 clones, over 60% occurring once. The ViraFEST assay expanded antigen-specific CD4+ T cells with viral peptide pools before sequencing. Around day 10 of culture, CD4+ T cells were separated out. Infection with SARS-CoV-2 occurred in the person between March and December 2020, and PCR confirmed it. It was two doses of either the BNT162b2 or mRNA-1273 vaccine that participants received.

This material consisted of CD4+ T cells from PBMCs cultured with SARS-CoV-2 spike peptides, taken after COVID-19 vaccination. This sequence was found in a human donor who had a prior SARS-CoV-2 infection. The chain links TRBV20-1 to TRBJ2-7; D gene ambiguous. CDR3 residues: CSASSDSMREQYF. CDR3 nucleotide sequence: TGCAGTGCTAGTTCTGACTCGATGAGGGAGCAGTACTTC.